Listed below are T cell receptor beta chains from one sample, sequenced in a study of blood T cell repertoires in COVID-19. Clones were sequenced by immunoSEQ multiplex PCR, and TCRdb holds only the in-frame ones, with some missing. The data contain 400,000 to 550,000 clones, around 89% of them singletons. Source material: peripheral blood. The source of these receptors is a woman in her twenties or thirties with acute or convalescent COVID-19. The CDR3 runs from the conserved cysteine through the conserved F or W. The D gene is left open where the match is weak.

d_gene: -
j_gene: TRBJ2-1
v_gene: TRBV4-1
CDR3aa: CASSQVLNNEQFF

d_gene: -
j_gene: TRBJ2-5
v_gene: TRBV2
CDR3aa: CASSVGGSGETQYF

d_gene: TRBD1
j_gene: TRBJ2-1
v_gene: TRBV7-6
CDR3aa: CASSLGTGVYNEQFF

d_gene: -
j_gene: TRBJ2-3
v_gene: TRBV19
CDR3aa: CASSPLRADTQYF

d_gene: -
j_gene: TRBJ1-5
v_gene: TRBV4-1
CDR3aa: CASSQVIHSNQPQHF

d_gene: -
j_gene: TRBJ2-7
v_gene: TRBV9
CDR3aa: CASSVAPGTYEQYF

d_gene: -
j_gene: TRBJ2-1
v_gene: TRBV19
CDR3aa: CASSISAGYSYNEQFF

d_gene: -
j_gene: TRBJ1-1
v_gene: TRBV10-1
CDR3aa: CASTTKNTEAFF

d_gene: TRBD1
j_gene: TRBJ2-7
v_gene: TRBV5-6
CDR3aa: CASSSGQGAHEQYF

d_gene: TRBD1
j_gene: TRBJ1-1
v_gene: TRBV7-9
CDR3aa: CASSFGQGANTEAFF

d_gene: TRBD2
j_gene: TRBJ2-1
v_gene: TRBV7-2
CDR3aa: CASSLSPGTSGGYNEQFF

d_gene: -
j_gene: TRBJ2-7
v_gene: TRBV6-6
CDR3aa: CASSYTATGIGEQYF

d_gene: TRBD1
j_gene: TRBJ1-1
v_gene: TRBV20-1
CDR3aa: CSASSGQTNTEAFF

d_gene: TRBD1
j_gene: TRBJ2-5
v_gene: TRBV25-1
CDR3aa: CASGGRDRGQETQYF

d_gene: TRBD2
j_gene: TRBJ2-3
v_gene: TRBV9
CDR3aa: CASSVSGGGTDTQYF

d_gene: -
j_gene: TRBJ1-5
v_gene: TRBV9
CDR3aa: CASSVDGGSGPQHF

d_gene: TRBD1
j_gene: TRBJ2-7
v_gene: TRBV5-6
CDR3aa: CASRRTGDMYEQYF

d_gene: -
j_gene: TRBJ1-1
v_gene: TRBV20-1
CDR3aa: CSASLEAFF

d_gene: -
j_gene: TRBJ1-2
v_gene: TRBV29-1
CDR3aa: CSVEDSAGYYGYTF

d_gene: TRBD1
j_gene: TRBJ2-7
v_gene: TRBV18
CDR3aa: CASSPTGTATEQQYF

d_gene: -
j_gene: TRBJ2-2
v_gene: TRBV24-1
CDR3aa: CATRQGTGELFF

d_gene: TRBD1
j_gene: TRBJ2-5
v_gene: TRBV10-2
CDR3aa: CASSGKGAVETQYF

d_gene: TRBD1
j_gene: TRBJ1-1
v_gene: TRBV27
CDR3aa: CASSLNRGQAEAFF

d_gene: -
j_gene: TRBJ1-5
v_gene: TRBV6-5
CDR3aa: CASSYRDSPVRPQHF

d_gene: TRBD2
j_gene: TRBJ2-2
v_gene: TRBV7-6
CDR3aa: CASSSAGTSAGELFF

d_gene: TRBD2
j_gene: TRBJ2-3
v_gene: TRBV23-1
CDR3aa: CASSLAGGPWDTQYF

d_gene: -
j_gene: TRBJ1-5
v_gene: TRBV30
CDR3aa: CAWSTRYSNQPQHF

d_gene: TRBD1
j_gene: TRBJ1-5
v_gene: TRBV10-3
CDR3aa: CASSEGGTGGAGQPQHF

d_gene: TRBD1
j_gene: TRBJ2-2
v_gene: TRBV7-7
CDR3aa: CASSIGTADTGELFF

d_gene: -
j_gene: TRBJ1-5
v_gene: TRBV28
CDR3aa: CASSFGTNQPQHF

d_gene: -
j_gene: TRBJ2-2
v_gene: TRBV7-9
CDR3aa: CASSFIAGELFF

d_gene: TRBD1
j_gene: TRBJ1-2
v_gene: TRBV5-4
CDR3aa: CASSSKTGALPFYGYTF

d_gene: TRBD1
j_gene: TRBJ2-7
v_gene: TRBV5-4
CDR3aa: CASSPRDRIYEQYF

d_gene: -
j_gene: TRBJ2-7
v_gene: TRBV2
CDR3aa: CASSEVAGFEQYF

d_gene: -
j_gene: TRBJ2-7
v_gene: TRBV9
CDR3aa: CASSPRGRPDYEQYF

d_gene: -
j_gene: TRBJ2-3
v_gene: TRBV27
CDR3aa: CASRLSEGSTDTQYF

d_gene: -
j_gene: TRBJ1-2
v_gene: TRBV6-6
CDR3aa: CASSSEMRGYGYTF

d_gene: TRBD2
j_gene: TRBJ2-3
v_gene: TRBV5-1
CDR3aa: CASSLEAGPTDTQYF

d_gene: -
j_gene: TRBJ1-2
v_gene: TRBV25-1
CDR3aa: CASSESPDGYTF

d_gene: TRBD1
j_gene: TRBJ1-2
v_gene: TRBV5-6
CDR3aa: CASRPTDRGAHGYTF

d_gene: -
j_gene: TRBJ2-1
v_gene: TRBV3-1/TRBV3-2
CDR3aa: CASSRHGRGERNNEQFF

d_gene: TRBD1
j_gene: TRBJ2-1
v_gene: TRBV9
CDR3aa: CASSVAGQGPYNEQFF

d_gene: -
j_gene: TRBJ1-3
v_gene: TRBV6-5
CDR3aa: CASSYRGASGNTIYF

d_gene: TRBD2
j_gene: TRBJ2-1
v_gene: TRBV7-8
CDR3aa: CASSLALGGAIYNEQFF

d_gene: -
j_gene: TRBJ1-4
v_gene: TRBV6-5
CDR3aa: CASSQLRGNEKLFF

d_gene: TRBD1
j_gene: TRBJ2-1
v_gene: TRBV3-1/TRBV3-2
CDR3aa: CASGINRDRVFF

d_gene: -
j_gene: TRBJ2-5
v_gene: TRBV10-3
CDR3aa: CATRETGNQETQYF

d_gene: TRBD2
j_gene: TRBJ2-5
v_gene: TRBV7-3
CDR3aa: CASSRTAGGAQYF

d_gene: TRBD1
j_gene: TRBJ1-2
v_gene: TRBV18
CDR3aa: CASSPQQGDYYGYTF

d_gene: -
j_gene: TRBJ1-6
v_gene: TRBV3-1/TRBV3-2
CDR3aa: CASSQDGNSPLHF

d_gene: -
j_gene: TRBJ2-1
v_gene: TRBV20-1
CDR3aa: CSASVFGGISYNEQFF

d_gene: -
j_gene: TRBJ2-1
v_gene: TRBV5-1
CDR3aa: CASSLGQGTLYNEQFF

d_gene: TRBD1
j_gene: TRBJ1-4
v_gene: TRBV28
CDR3aa: CASNEQGAGEKLFF

d_gene: -
j_gene: TRBJ2-1
v_gene: TRBV7-6
CDR3aa: CASSSRNEQFF

d_gene: -
j_gene: TRBJ1-3
v_gene: TRBV9
CDR3aa: CASSAGSGNTIYF